This T cell receptor beta chain was captured in a study of blood T cell repertoires in COVID-19. About the research overall: Specimens from acute and convalescent COVID-19 originated in the United States, Italy and Spain. T cells, B-cell-depleted T cells, or PBMCs supplied cDNA or gDNA.

In the original workflow: Nucleated cell number was recorded as an estimate derived from reference gene primer amplification. Assay used: immunoSEQ multiplex PCR; TCRdb lists only in-frame clones, some missing. That table gives V, J and clone size, and the DNA gave D and trimming. Here the sample spans over 65,000 clones, around 89% being singletons. Sequenced input: peripheral blood. This clonotype was obtained from a woman aged 55-70 years with acute or convalescent COVID-19.

The CDR3 sequence is CASSPGFRSPLHF. In DNA, the CDR3 is TGTGCCAGCAGCCCAGGGTTTCGATCACCCCTCCACTTT. The chain has TRBV6-5 and TRBJ1-6, with D possibly being TRBD1 (5 bases). V was cut by 6 bases and J by 10 bases, with 13 bases left in between. Germline assignment: CDR1 MNHEY and CDR2 SVGAGI. CDR3 length: 13 residues.